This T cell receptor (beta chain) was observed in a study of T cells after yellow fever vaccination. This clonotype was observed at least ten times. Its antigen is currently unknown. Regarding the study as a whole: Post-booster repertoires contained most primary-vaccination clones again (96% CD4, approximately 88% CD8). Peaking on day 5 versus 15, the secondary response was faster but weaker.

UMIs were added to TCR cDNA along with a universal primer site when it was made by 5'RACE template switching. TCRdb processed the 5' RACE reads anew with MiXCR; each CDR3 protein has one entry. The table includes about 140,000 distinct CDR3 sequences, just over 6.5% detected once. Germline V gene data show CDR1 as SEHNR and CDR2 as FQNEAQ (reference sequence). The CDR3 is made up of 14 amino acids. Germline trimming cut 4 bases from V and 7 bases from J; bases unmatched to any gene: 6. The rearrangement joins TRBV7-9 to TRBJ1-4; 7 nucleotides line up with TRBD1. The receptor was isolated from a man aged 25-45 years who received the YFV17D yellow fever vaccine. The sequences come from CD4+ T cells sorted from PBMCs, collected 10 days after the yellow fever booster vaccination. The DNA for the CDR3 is TGTGCCAGCAGCTCTTGGACAGGATTTGAAAAACTGTTTTTT. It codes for CASSSWTGFEKLFF.